This paragraph covers one T cell receptor (beta chain) sequence. No antigen is known for it. The data stem from a study of cytomegalovirus exposure and HLA in healthy donors. Overall study results and limits: Later work found most CMV-associated TCR beta chains apparently HLA-restricted.

Both 60 Vbeta primers and 13 Jbeta primers went into the PCR. TCRdb's copy holds only in-frame clones and misses some; the assay was immunoSEQ multiplex PCR. Of about 150,000 clones listed, around 80% are singletons. Germline assignment: CDR1 SQVTM and CDR2 ANQGSEA. V lost 7 bases, J lost 8 bases, and 14 bases lay in between. CDR3 size: 11 residues. This sequence was found in a female donor in good health and CMV-seropositive. Source material: PBMCs. The chain recombines TRBV29-1 with TRBJ1-1; D remains unclear. Here the CDR3 DNA reads TGCAGCGGCCGCACTTCGGGAGAAGCTTTCTTT. Translating it yields CSGRTSGEAFF. Based on the CDR3 plus reference TRBV29-1 and TRBJ1-1, the full variable domain is SAVISQKPSRDICQRGTSLTIQCQVDSQVTMMFWYRQQPGQSLTLIATANQGSEATYESGFVIDKFPISRPNLTFSTLTVSNMSPEDSSIYLCSGRTSGEAFFGQGTRLTVV.